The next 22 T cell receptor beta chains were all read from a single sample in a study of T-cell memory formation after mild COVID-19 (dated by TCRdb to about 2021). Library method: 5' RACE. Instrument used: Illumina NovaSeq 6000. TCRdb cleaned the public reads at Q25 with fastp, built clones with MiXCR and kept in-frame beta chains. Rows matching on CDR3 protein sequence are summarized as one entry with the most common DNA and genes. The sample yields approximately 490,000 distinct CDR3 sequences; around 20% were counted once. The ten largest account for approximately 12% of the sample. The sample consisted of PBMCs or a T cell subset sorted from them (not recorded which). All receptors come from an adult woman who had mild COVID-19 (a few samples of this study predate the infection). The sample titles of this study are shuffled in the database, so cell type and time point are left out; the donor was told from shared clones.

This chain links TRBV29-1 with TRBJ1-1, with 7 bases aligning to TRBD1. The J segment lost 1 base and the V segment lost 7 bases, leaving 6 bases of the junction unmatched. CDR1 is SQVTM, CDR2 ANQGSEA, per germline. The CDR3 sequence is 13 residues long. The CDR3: CSAGGTANTEAFF. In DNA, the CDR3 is TGCAGCGCCGGAGGGACAGCGAACACTGAAGCTTTCTTT. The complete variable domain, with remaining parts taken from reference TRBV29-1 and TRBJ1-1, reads SAVISQKPSRDICQRGTSLTIQCQVDSQVTMMFWYRQQPGQSLTLIATANQGSEATYESGFVIDKFPISRPNLTFSTLTVSNMSPEDSSIYLCSAGGTANTEAFFGQGTRLTVV.

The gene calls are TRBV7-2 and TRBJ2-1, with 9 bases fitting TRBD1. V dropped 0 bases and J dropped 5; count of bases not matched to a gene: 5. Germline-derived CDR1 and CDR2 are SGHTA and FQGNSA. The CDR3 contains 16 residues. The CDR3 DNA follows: TGTGCCAGCAGCTTAGCTACAGGGGGCTGGGACAATGAGCAGTTCTTC. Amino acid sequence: CASSLATGGWDNEQFF.

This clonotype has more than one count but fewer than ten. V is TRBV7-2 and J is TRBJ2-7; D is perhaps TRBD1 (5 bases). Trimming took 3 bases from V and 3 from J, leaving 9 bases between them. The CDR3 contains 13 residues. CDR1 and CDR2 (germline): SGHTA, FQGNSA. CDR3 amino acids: CASSFGHRYEQYF. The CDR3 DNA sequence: TGTGCCAGCAGCTTTGGACACCGCTACGAGCAGTACTTC.

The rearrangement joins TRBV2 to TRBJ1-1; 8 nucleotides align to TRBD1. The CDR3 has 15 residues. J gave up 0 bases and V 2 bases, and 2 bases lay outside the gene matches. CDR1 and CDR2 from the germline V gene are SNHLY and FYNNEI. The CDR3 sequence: CASSEQGALNTEAFF. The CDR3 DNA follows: TGTGCCAGCAGTGAACAGGGGGCCCTGAACACTGAAGCTTTCTTT.

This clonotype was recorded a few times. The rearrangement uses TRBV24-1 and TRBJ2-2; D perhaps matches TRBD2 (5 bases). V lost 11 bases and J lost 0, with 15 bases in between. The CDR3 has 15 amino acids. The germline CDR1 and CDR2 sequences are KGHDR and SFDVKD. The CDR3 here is CAIERAASNTGELFF. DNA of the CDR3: TGTGCCATCGAAAGAGCGGCCTCGAACACCGGGGAGCTGTTTTTT.

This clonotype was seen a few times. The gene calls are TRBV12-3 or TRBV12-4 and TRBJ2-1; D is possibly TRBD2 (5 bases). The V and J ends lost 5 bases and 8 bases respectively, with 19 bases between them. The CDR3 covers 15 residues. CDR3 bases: TGTGCCAGCAGTCTAGGACTCCCCAGATTGGATGAGCAGTTCTTC. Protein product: CASSLGLPRLDEQFF.

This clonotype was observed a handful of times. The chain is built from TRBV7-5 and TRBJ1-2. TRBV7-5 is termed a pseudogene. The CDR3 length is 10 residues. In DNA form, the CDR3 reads TGCACCCCACCTGACTATGGCTACACCTTC. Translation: CTPPDYGYTF.

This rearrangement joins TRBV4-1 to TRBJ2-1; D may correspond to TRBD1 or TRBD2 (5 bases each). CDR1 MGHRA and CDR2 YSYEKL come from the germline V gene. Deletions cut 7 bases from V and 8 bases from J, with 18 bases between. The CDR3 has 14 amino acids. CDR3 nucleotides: TGCGCCAGCACCTTAATGGAGAGGGGCGATGAGCAGTTCTTC. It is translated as CASTLMERGDEQFF.

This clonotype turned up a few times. As DNA, the CDR3 is TGTGCCAGCAGTACAGGGACTAGACTCAGCACAGATACGCAGTATTTT. It codes for CASSTGTRLSTDTQYF. V is TRBV27 and J is TRBJ2-3; 8 bases align to TRBD2. The CDR3 consists of 16 residues. Germline trimming cut 5 bases from V and 0 bases from J; bases unmatched to any gene: 7. Germline V gene data show CDR1 as MNHEY and CDR2 as SMNVEV (reference sequence).

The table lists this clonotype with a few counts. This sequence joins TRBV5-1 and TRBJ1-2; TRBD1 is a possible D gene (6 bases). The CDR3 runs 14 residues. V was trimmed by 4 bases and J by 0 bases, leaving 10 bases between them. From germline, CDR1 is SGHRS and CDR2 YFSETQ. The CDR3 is CASSPGHSNYGYTF. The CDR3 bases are TGCGCCAGCAGCCCGGGACATTCTAACTATGGCTACACCTTC.

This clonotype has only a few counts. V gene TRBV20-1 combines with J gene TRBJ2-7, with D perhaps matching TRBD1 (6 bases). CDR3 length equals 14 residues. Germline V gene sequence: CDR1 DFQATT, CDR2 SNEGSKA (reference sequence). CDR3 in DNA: TGCAGCAGCATAGACAGGAGAGCTTCCTACGAGCAGTACTTC. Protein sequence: CSSIDRRASYEQYF.

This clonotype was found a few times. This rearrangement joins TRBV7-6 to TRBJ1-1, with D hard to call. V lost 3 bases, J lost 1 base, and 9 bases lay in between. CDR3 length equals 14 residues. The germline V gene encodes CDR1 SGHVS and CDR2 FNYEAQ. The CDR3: CASSLSQANTEAFF. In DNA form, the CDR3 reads TGTGCCAGCAGCTTGTCGCAGGCGAACACTGAAGCTTTCTTT.

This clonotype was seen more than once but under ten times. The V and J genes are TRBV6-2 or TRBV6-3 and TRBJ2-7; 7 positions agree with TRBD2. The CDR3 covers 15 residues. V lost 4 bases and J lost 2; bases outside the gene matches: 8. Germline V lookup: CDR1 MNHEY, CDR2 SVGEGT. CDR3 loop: CASSSGGGTAYEQYF. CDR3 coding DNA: TGTGCCAGCAGTTCGGGCGGGGGAACCGCCTACGAGCAGTACTTC.

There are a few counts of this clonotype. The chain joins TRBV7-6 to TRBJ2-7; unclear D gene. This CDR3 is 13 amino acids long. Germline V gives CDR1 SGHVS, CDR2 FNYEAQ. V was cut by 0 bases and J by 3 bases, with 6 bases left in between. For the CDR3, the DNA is TGTGCCAGCAGCTTAGCGTCTGACTACGAGCAGTACTTC. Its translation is CASSLASDYEQYF. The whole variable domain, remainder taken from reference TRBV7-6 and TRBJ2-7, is GAGVSQSPRYKVTKRGQDVALRCDPISGHVSLYWYRQALGQGPEFLTYFNYEAQQDKSGLPNDRFSAERPEGSISTLTIQRTEQRDSAMYRCASSLASDYEQYFGPGTRLTVT.

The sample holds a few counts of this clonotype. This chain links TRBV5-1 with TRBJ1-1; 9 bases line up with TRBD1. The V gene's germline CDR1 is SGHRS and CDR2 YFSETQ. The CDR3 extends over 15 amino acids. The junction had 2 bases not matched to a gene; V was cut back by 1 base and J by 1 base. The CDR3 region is CASSLTTGGNTEAFF. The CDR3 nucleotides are TGCGCCAGCAGCTTGACGACAGGGGGGAACACTGAAGCTTTCTTT.

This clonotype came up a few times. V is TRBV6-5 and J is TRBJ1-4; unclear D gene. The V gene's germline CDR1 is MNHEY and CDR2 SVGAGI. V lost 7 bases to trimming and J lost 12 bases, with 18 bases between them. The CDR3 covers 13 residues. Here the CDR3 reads CASKEAFISELFF. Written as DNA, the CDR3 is TGTGCCAGCAAAGAAGCCTTCATTTCGGAACTGTTTTTT.

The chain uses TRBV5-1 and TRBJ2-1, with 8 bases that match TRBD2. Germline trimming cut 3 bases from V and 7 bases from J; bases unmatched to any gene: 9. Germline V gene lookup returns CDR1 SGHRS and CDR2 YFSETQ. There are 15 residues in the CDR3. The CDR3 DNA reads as TGCGCCAGCAGCTCCCGGGAGGGCCTAAGGAATGAGCAGTTCTTC. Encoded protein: CASSSREGLRNEQFF.

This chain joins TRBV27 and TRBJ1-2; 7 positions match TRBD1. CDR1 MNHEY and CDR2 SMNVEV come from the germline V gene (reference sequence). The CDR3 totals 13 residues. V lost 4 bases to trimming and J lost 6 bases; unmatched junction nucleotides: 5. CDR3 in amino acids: CASSSVTGNGYTF. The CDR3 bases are TGTGCCAGCAGTTCGGTGACAGGGAATGGCTACACCTTC.

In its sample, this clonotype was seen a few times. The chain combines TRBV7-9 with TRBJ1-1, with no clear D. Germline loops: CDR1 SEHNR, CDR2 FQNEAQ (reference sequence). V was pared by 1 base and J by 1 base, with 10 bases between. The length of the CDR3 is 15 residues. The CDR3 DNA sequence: TGTGCCAGCAGCTTAGTACCGGGAACGAACACTGAAGCTTTCTTT. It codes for CASSLVPGTNTEAFF.

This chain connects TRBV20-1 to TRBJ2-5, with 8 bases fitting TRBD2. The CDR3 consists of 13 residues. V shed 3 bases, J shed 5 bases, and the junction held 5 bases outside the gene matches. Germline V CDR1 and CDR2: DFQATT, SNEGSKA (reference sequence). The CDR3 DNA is TGCAGTGCTAGCGGGACTAGAAGGGAGACCCAGTACTTC. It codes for CSASGTRRETQYF.

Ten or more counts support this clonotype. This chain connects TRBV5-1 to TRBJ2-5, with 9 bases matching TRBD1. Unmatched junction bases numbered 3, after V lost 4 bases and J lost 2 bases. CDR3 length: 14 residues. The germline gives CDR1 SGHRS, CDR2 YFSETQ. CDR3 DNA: TGCGCCAGCAGCACCGGACAGGGGCAAGAGACCCAGTACTTC. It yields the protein CASSTGQGQETQYF.

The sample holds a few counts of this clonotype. CDR3 amino acids: CASSGPGGNSYNEQFF. The CDR3 region has the DNA TGTGCCAGCAGTGGTCCGGGGGGGAACTCCTACAATGAGCAGTTCTTC. The J gene is TRBJ2-1, the V gene TRBV2; 8 nucleotides match TRBD2. CDR1 is SNHLY and CDR2 is FYNNEI in the germline V gene. The CDR3 extends over 16 amino acids. V gave up 4 bases and J gave up 0 bases; unmatched junction bases: 5.